Sequencing of this T cell receptor (beta chain) was carried out in a study of CD8 T cells in Susac syndrome. From germline, CDR1 is SQVTM and CDR2 ANQGSEA. With 0 bases removed from V and 7 bases from J, the gap between germline ends came to 13 bases. The CDR3 sequence is 14 residues long. The RNA input was about 0.5 to 1 ug, and it was reverse transcribed with random hexamers. TCRdb used MiXCR to reprocess the immunoSEQ multiplex PCR reads, holding one entry per CDR3 protein. This sample has about 250,000 distinct CDR3 sequences; about 93% occur once, and the top ten carry around 0.07%. The material sequenced was CD4+ T cells from PBMCs. This receptor was obtained from a human donor with multiple sclerosis. The chain employs TRBV29-1 and TRBJ2-1; D is unresolved. The CDR3 region is CSVEESVLWNEQFF. CDR3 DNA sequence: TGCAGCGTTGAAGAGTCCGTGCTTTGGAATGAGCAGTTCTTC.